These 20 T cell receptor beta chains were sequenced from one sample in a study of blood T cells in healthy people across ages. It was with a sample-barcoded 5' primer and a J-beta primer mix that a second PCR of about 6 to 12 cycles was run. Via MiXCR, TCRdb re-called the 5' RACE reads, giving one row per CDR3 protein. Found here are 750,000 to 950,000 distinct CDR3 sequences, around a quarter of them singletons; the top ten hold 3%. In addition, the sample was reused for a study of T cells of mothers and their children.

Sequencing was carried out using blood. Every receptor here comes from a boy aged 5-17 years in good health.

About this clonotype itself: One junction end does not reproduce the germline sequence, and a read error may be involved. This chain connects TRBV5-1 to TRBJ1-2, with no clear D. The germline V gene encodes CDR1 SGHRS and CDR2 YFSETQ. The CDR3 is 13 residues long. The CDR3 spells CASSVEYVGGYIF. DNA of the CDR3: TGCGCCAGCAGCGTCGAGTACGTTGGAGGCTACATCTTC.

The CDR3 sequence is CASSQLGLMLETQYF. The CDR3 DNA is TGCGCCAGCAGCCAATTGGGTCTTATGTTAGAGACCCAGTACTTC. The genes are TRBV4-1 and TRBJ2-5; no clear D. CDR1 is MGHRA and CDR2 is YSYEKL in the germline V gene. The CDR3 sequence is 15 residues long. Trimming pared 2 bases from V and 4 bases from J, leaving 14 bases between.

With respect to this clonotype: This clone may be a read error of a much larger clone one base away. This chain connects TRBV28 to TRBJ2-5; no reliable D call. Germline CDR1 is MDHEN and CDR2 is SYDVKM. The V and J ends lost 0 bases and 6 bases respectively, with 2 bases between them. CDR3 length equals 11 residues. For the CDR3, the DNA is TGTGCCAGCAGTTTATGGAAGACCCAGTACTTC. Protein sequence: CASSLWKTQYF. Full variable domain (rest looked up from reference TRBV28 and TRBJ2-5): DVKVTQSSRYLVKRTGEKVFLECVQDMDHENMFWYRQDPGLGLRLIYFSYDVKMKEKGDIPEGYSVSREKKERFSLILESASTNQTSMYLCASSLWKTQYFGPGTRLLVL.

V and J are TRBV27 and TRBJ2-2; a possible D gene is TRBD2 (6 bases). The V end lost 1 base, the J end lost 0 bases, and 15 bases lay between the germline ends. CDR3 length equals 18 residues. Per the germline V gene, CDR1 is MNHEY and CDR2 is SMNVEV (reference sequence). Here the CDR3 DNA reads TGTGCCAGCAGTTTATTAGCGGCCGCGGGGTCGAACACCGGGGAGCTGTTTTTT. Protein sequence: CASSLLAAAGSNTGELFF.

Ten or more counts support this clonotype. J is TRBJ2-1 and V is TRBV7-2, with 7 bases aligning to TRBD2. This CDR3 is built from 14 residues. CDR1 is SGHTA and CDR2 is FQGNSA in the germline V gene. The V segment lost 0 bases and the J segment 9 bases; nucleotides outside the gene matches: 5. As DNA, the CDR3 is TGTGCCAGCAGCTTAGCGCTGGGGGGGAGTGAGCAGTTCTTC. Its translation: CASSLALGGSEQFF.

The rearrangement links TRBV12-3 or TRBV12-4 to TRBJ2-1, with D uncertain. V was clipped by 6 bases and J by 5 bases, with 11 bases between them. The CDR3 consists of 13 residues. The CDR3 coding sequence is TGTGCCAGCAGCCCCGGCGTAAACAATGAGCAGTTCTTC. Translated: CASSPGVNNEQFF.

This clonotype was seen more than once but under ten times. V usage is TRBV4-1 and J usage is TRBJ2-5; D uncertain. The J call could be wrong; TRBJ2-7 is a better fit for the DNA end. Germline V lookup: CDR1 MGHRA, CDR2 YSYEKL. The CDR3 loop spans 14 amino acids. The CDR3: CASSQDPTTYEQYF. The CDR3 bases are TGCGCCAGCAGCCAAGATCCCACCACCTACGAGCAGTACTTC.

The rearrangement links TRBV7-2 to TRBJ1-2; 9 positions agree with TRBD1. The CDR3 consists of 18 residues. V shed 4 bases, J shed 4 bases, and the junction held 16 bases outside the gene matches. The germline V gene encodes CDR1 SGHTA and CDR2 FQGNSA. The CDR3 bases are TGTGCCAGCAGCTCACTGCTCCTAACCGGGACAGGGACCTATGGCTACACCTTC. Protein: CASSSLLLTGTGTYGYTF.

This clonotype was seen only a few times. V and J are TRBV10-3 and TRBJ2-5; tentative D call: TRBD2 (7 bases). The CDR3 spans 15 residues. The V end was cut by 10 bases, the J end by 4 bases, with 22 bases between. Germline V gene sequence: CDR1 ENHRY, CDR2 SYGVKD. The CDR3 region is CATGPGQREGETQYF. The CDR3 DNA sequence: TGTGCCACCGGACCGGGACAAAGGGAGGGAGAGACCCAGTACTTC.

The V gene is TRBV7-9, the J gene TRBJ1-2, with unresolved D. Trimming removed 5 bases at V and 7 bases at J, with 20 bases between. In germline, CDR1 is SEHNR, CDR2 FQNEAQ (reference sequence). The CDR3 is 15 amino acids. The CDR3 DNA reads TGTGCCAGCAGCACCCTGTCCGGGATTGCCAGTGGCTACACCTTC. It yields the protein CASSTLSGIASGYTF.

The chain is built from TRBV18 and TRBJ1-6; D not resolved. This CDR3 comprises 15 residues. The germline gives CDR1 KGHSH, CDR2 LQKENI. Trimming left V 1 base short and J 7 bases short, with 11 bases between. In nucleotides, the CDR3 is TGTGCCAGCTCACCACGCCAGAATCAGAATTCACCCCTCCACTTT. This codes for CASSPRQNQNSPLHF.

The V gene is TRBV6-6, the J gene TRBJ2-1, with a weak D call TRBD2 (7 bases). The J call is doubtful: the DNA matches TRBJ2-5 better. Germline loops: CDR1 MNHNY, CDR2 SVGAGI (reference sequence). This CDR3 region has 15 residues. This chain's CDR3 is CASSYSGAGAETQYF. The DNA for the CDR3 is TGTGCCAGCAGTTACTCGGGTGCGGGGGCAGAGACCCAGTACTTC.

This rearrangement joins TRBV28 to TRBJ2-5; weak D call: TRBD2 (5 bases). Germline CDR1 and CDR2: MDHEN and SYDVKM. Trimming cost V 9 bases and J 1 base, with 12 bases left between them. This CDR3 is built from 13 residues. The CDR3 bases are TGTGCCAGTCTAGCCCAGGCCCAAGAGACCCAGTACTTC. Its translation: CASLAQAQETQYF. Supplemented by reference TRBV28 and TRBJ2-5, the full variable domain reads DVKVTQSSRYLVKRTGEKVFLECVQDMDHENMFWYRQDPGLGLRLIYFSYDVKMKEKGDIPEGYSVSREKKERFSLILESASTNQTSMYLCASLAQAQETQYFGPGTRLLVL.

Turning to this clonotype: A read error may produce the germline difference seen at one junction end. The CDR3 DNA sequence: TGCGCCAGCAGCTTGGGACAGGGGGCTGAGTATAGTGAAGCCTTCTTT. This gives the protein CASSLGQGAEYSEAFF. This chain connects TRBV5-1 to TRBJ1-1; 10 positions match TRBD1. CDR1 and CDR2 from the germline V gene are SGHRS and YFSETQ. This CDR3 comprises 16 residues.

This clonotype was seen more than once but under ten times. The chain recombines TRBV7-9 with TRBJ2-5, with 7 nucleotides matching TRBD2. TRBJ2-7 explains the end of the DNA better; the J call may be wrong. The CDR3 loop spans 16 amino acids. Germline V CDR1 and CDR2: SEHNR, FQNEAQ (reference sequence). CDR3 coding DNA: TGTGCCAGCAGCTTAGCAACGGCGGGGGAAGCCTACGAGCAGTACTTC. This translates into CASSLATAGEAYEQYF.

V usage is TRBV11-2 and J usage is TRBJ1-5; D remains unclear. In germline, CDR1 is SGHAT, CDR2 FQNNGV. The CDR3 sequence is 14 residues long. V lost 8 bases and J lost 3, with 14 bases in between. The CDR3 is CASGPRGFNQPQHF. CDR3 DNA sequence: TGTGCCAGCGGCCCTCGAGGGTTCAATCAGCCCCAGCATTTT.

This clonotype was counted only a few times. This chain joins TRBV6-5 and TRBJ2-4; TRBD2 is a possible D gene (5 bases). The CDR3 totals 15 residues. Germline assignment: CDR1 MNHEY and CDR2 SVGAGI. The V end lost 4 bases, the J end lost 1 base, and 11 bases lay between the germline ends. DNA of the CDR3: TGTGCCAGCAGTTCCGGGGAGTTCGCCAAAAACATTCAGTACTTC. This sequence encodes CASSSGEFAKNIQYF.

The CDR3 region is CASLESSGANVLTF. The CDR3, as DNA: TGCGCCAGCCTAGAGAGCTCTGGGGCCAACGTCCTGACTTTC. The chain has TRBV5-1 and TRBJ2-6, with D unresolved. The CDR3 loop spans 14 amino acids. CDR1 and CDR2 (germline): SGHRS, YFSETQ. V was clipped by 7 bases and J by 0 bases, with 8 bases between them.

There are a few counts of this clonotype. The chain carries TRBV2 and TRBJ1-3; D unclear. This CDR3 has 14 residues. V dropped 4 bases and J dropped 4 bases, with 11 bases sitting between them. The germline V gene has CDR1 SNHLY and CDR2 FYNNEI. The chain's CDR3 is CASSVAYRGNTIYF. CDR3 bases: TGTGCCAGCAGTGTGGCGTACAGAGGAAACACCATATATTTT.

This clonotype was counted between two and nine times. The V and J genes are TRBV10-3 and TRBJ2-7, with a possible D match to TRBD1 (5 bases). Trimming pared 8 bases from V and 0 bases from J, leaving 11 bases between. The CDR3 extends over 13 amino acids. Germline-derived CDR1 and CDR2 are ENHRY and SYGVKD. CDR3 coding DNA: TGTGCCATCGCTGGACACCTCTCCTACGAGCAGTACTTC. It codes for CAIAGHLSYEQYF.